Following are 28 T cell receptor beta chains from one sample sequenced in a study of cytomegalovirus exposure and HLA in healthy donors. PCR employed 60 Vbeta and 13 Jbeta primers. Using immunoSEQ multiplex PCR, the repertoire was profiled, and TCRdb retains in-frame clones only, with some absent. The sample lists some 93,000 clones, around a tenth occurring once. The specimen sequenced was PBMCs. Every receptor here comes from a man in his forties or fifties in good health and CMV-seropositive.

The chain links TRBV6-5 to TRBJ2-3; D unresolved. The CDR3 extends over 14 amino acids. The V gene lost 8 bases and the J gene lost 0 bases, with 12 bases spanning the gap. The V gene's germline CDR1 is MNHEY and CDR2 SVGAGI. The DNA for the CDR3 is TGTGCCAGCGGTGGTGGCGGTAGCACAGATACGCAGTATTTT. Translating gives CASGGGGSTDTQYF.

This clone was found many times. DNA for the CDR3: TGCAGCGTTGAACCGGACAGGGAGACCTACGGCTACACCTTC. Its translation: CSVEPDRETYGYTF. This chain connects TRBV29-1 to TRBJ1-2, with 8 bases aligning to TRBD1. In germline, CDR1 is SQVTM, CDR2 ANQGSEA. The V segment lost 2 bases and the J segment 8 bases; nucleotides outside the gene matches: 10. The CDR3 runs to 14 residues.

The V gene is TRBV6-1, the J gene TRBJ2-3; no clear D. Germline V gives CDR1 MNHNS, CDR2 SASEGT. The CDR3 totals 12 residues. Trimming stripped 3 bases from V and 2 bases from J, with 3 bases between. The CDR3 here is CASSDFTDTQYF. The CDR3 DNA follows: TGTGCCAGCAGTGACTTCACAGATACGCAGTATTTT.

The table lists this clone with a few counts. The chain is built from TRBV18 and TRBJ2-7; 9 bases fit TRBD2. This CDR3 is built from 16 residues. V dropped 0 bases and J dropped 3; count of bases not matched to a gene: 6. Germline V gives CDR1 KGHSH, CDR2 LQKENI. The CDR3 DNA reads as TGTGCCAGCTCACCACCCGCAGCGGGAGGTCTCTACGAGCAGTACTTC. This translates into CASSPPAAGGLYEQYF. The full variable domain, with the rest looked up from reference TRBV18 and TRBJ2-7, is NAGVMQNPRHLVRRRGQEARLRCSPMKGHSHVYWYRQLPEEGLKFMVYLQKENIIDESGMPKERFSAEFPKEGPSILRIQQVVRGDSAAYFCASSPPAAGGLYEQYFGPGTRLTVT.

This clone was recorded many times. This chain links TRBV6-6 with TRBJ2-7, with TRBD1 identical over 7 bases. With 6 bases clipped from V and 2 bases from J, the junction kept 4 bases outside the gene matches. This CDR3 spans 13 amino acids. Germline assignment: CDR1 MNHNY and CDR2 SVGAGI (reference sequence). CDR3 residues: CASSPRGTYEQYF. The DNA for the CDR3 is TGTGCCAGCAGCCCCAGGGGGACCTACGAGCAGTACTTC.

This clone has just a few counts. This sequence joins TRBV14 and TRBJ2-7, with D possibly TRBD2 on 5 matching bases. This CDR3 region has 12 residues. Per germline, CDR1 SGHDN and CDR2 FVKESK. Trimming pared 2 bases from V and 9 bases from J, leaving 11 bases between. CDR3 nucleotide sequence: TGTGCCAGCAGCCAAATCGAGGAGGTGCAGTACTTC. It is translated as CASSQIEEVQYF.

There are a few counts of this clone. The chain links TRBV7-2 to TRBJ2-5, with 8 nucleotides matching TRBD1. V lost 3 bases to trimming and J lost 2 bases; unmatched junction nucleotides: 14. Germline assignment: CDR1 SGHTA and CDR2 FQGNSA. CDR3 length: 18 amino acids. The CDR3 sequence: CASSFRGQGILKQETQYF. The CDR3, as DNA: TGTGCCAGCAGCTTCCGCGGACAGGGAATCCTGAAGCAAGAGACCCAGTACTTC.

This clone was detected only once. V gene TRBV4-3 combines with J gene TRBJ2-5; 7 nucleotides agree with TRBD1. Trimming at V came to 4 bases and at J to 2 bases, leaving 10 bases not matched to a gene. Germline CDR1 reads LGHNA; CDR2 reads YSLEER. This CDR3 spans 16 amino acids. CDR3 sequence: CASSRVWGQPQETQYF. The CDR3 nucleotides read TGCGCCAGCAGCCGAGTTTGGGGACAGCCACAAGAGACCCAGTACTTC.

This clone was counted between two and nine times. The gene calls are TRBV27 and TRBJ1-1; D might be TRBD1 (6 bases). The CDR3 sequence is 14 residues long. Germline CDR1 reads MNHEY; CDR2 reads SMNVEV (reference sequence). Trimming took off 0 bases at V and 4 bases at J, with 9 bases between the two ends. CDR3 region: CASSLSRGFTEAFF. The CDR3 DNA follows: TGTGCCAGCAGTTTATCCAGGGGTTTCACTGAAGCTTTCTTT.

The V and J genes are TRBV19 and TRBJ1-1; D ambiguous. Between the trimmed V and J ends, which lost 4 bases and 2 bases, there was a span of 14 bases. Germline CDR1 is LNHDA and CDR2 is SQIVND (reference sequence). CDR3 length: 15 residues. Written as DNA, the CDR3 is TGTGCCAGTAGTAAAGCCGGGAAACTAAACACTGAAGCTTTCTTT. This translates into CASSKAGKLNTEAFF.

The CDR3 DNA reads TGTGCCAGCAGCCCTCAGGGGTCCACTGAAGCTTTCTTT. It translates to CASSPQGSTEAFF. This chain connects TRBV7-2 to TRBJ1-1; TRBD1 is a possible D gene (6 bases). CDR1 and CDR2 from the germline V gene are SGHTA and FQGNSA. The CDR3 has 13 amino acids. Trimming left V 5 bases short and J 4 bases short, with 11 bases between.

V gene TRBV18 combines with J gene TRBJ2-5; 11 positions agree with TRBD2. Germline CDR1 is KGHSH and CDR2 is LQKENI. With V trimmed by 3 bases and J by 1 base, 7 bases remained unmatched. The CDR3 contains 17 residues. The CDR3 nucleotides are TGTGCCAGCTCACCCTTTAGGACTAGCGGGCTCCAAGAGACCCAGTACTTC. The encoded protein is CASSPFRTSGLQETQYF.

The chain's CDR3 is CASSWDRSSYEQYF. CDR3 sequence (DNA): TGTGCCAGCAGTTGGGACAGGAGCTCCTACGAGCAGTACTTC. The chain couples TRBV6-1 to TRBJ2-7; 8 nucleotides line up with TRBD1. With 5 bases clipped from V and 0 bases from J, the junction kept 3 bases outside the gene matches. This CDR3 contains 14 residues. From germline, CDR1 is MNHNS and CDR2 SASEGT.

The chain recombines TRBV4-2 with TRBJ1-5; no clear D. The CDR3 totals 15 residues. V lost 1 base, J lost 6 bases, and 13 bases lay in between. CDR1 and CDR2 from the germline V gene are LGHNA and YNFKEQ. CDR3 nucleotide sequence: TGTGCCAGCAGCCAAGGAGGAGTCAACGGTCAGCCCCAGCATTTT. Amino acid sequence: CASSQGGVNGQPQHF.

This clone was seen more than once but under ten times. The rearrangement links TRBV29-1 to TRBJ2-7, with D possibly being TRBD2 (7 bases). This CDR3 is built from 14 residues. Germline CDR1 reads SQVTM; CDR2 reads ANQGSEA. The V end lost 8 bases, the J end lost 2 bases, and 19 bases lay between the germline ends. The CDR3 DNA follows: TGCAGCATAACCCCGGGGGGCAGTACCTACGAGCAGTACTTC. Amino acids: CSITPGGSTYEQYF.

This clone was seen a handful of times. This chain connects TRBV10-3 to TRBJ2-1; TRBD2 matches 7 bases. CDR3 size: 13 residues. From germline, CDR1 is ENHRY and CDR2 SYGVKD. V lost 3 bases, J lost 12 bases, and 8 bases stayed unmatched. The CDR3 loop reads CAISDGTTYWQFF. In DNA, the CDR3 is TGTGCCATCAGTGACGGGACTACTTACTGGCAGTTCTTC.

This clone was found a few times. The V call is TRBV7-3, the J call TRBJ2-2, with D unclear. There are 14 residues in the CDR3. The V and J ends lost 6 bases and 0 bases respectively, with 8 bases between them. Germline CDR1 is SGHTA and CDR2 is FQGTGA. Here the CDR3 DNA reads TGTGCCAGCAGTCTACAGCCGAACACCGGGGAGCTGTTTTTT. Its translation is CASSLQPNTGELFF.

The V call is TRBV5-5, the J call TRBJ1-5, with 7 positions matching TRBD1. The CDR3 has 15 amino acids. V lost 1 base to trimming and J lost 3 bases; unmatched junction nucleotides: 4. CDR1 and CDR2 from the germline V gene are SGHKS and YYEKEE (reference sequence). CDR3 nucleotide sequence: TGTGCCAGCAGCTTGCAGGGGGGATTCAATCAGCCCCAGCATTTT. It translates to CASSLQGGFNQPQHF.

The genes are TRBV19 and TRBJ2-1; D unclear. The CDR3 runs to 13 residues. Germline CDR1 is LNHDA and CDR2 is SQIVND (reference sequence). Trimming stripped 4 bases from V and 5 bases from J, with 9 bases between. The CDR3 here is CASSTVLHNEQFF. The CDR3 DNA sequence: TGTGCCAGTAGTACCGTACTCCACAATGAGCAGTTCTTC. Full variable domain (missing parts from reference TRBV19 and TRBJ2-1): DGGITQSPKYLFRKEGQNVTLSCEQNLNHDAMYWYRQDPGQGLRLIYYSQIVNDFQKGDIAEGYSVSREKKESFPLTVTSAQKNPTAFYLCASSTVLHNEQFFGPGTRLTVL.

This clone was found a few times. This chain uses TRBV5-4 with TRBJ2-7; 8 positions agree with TRBD2. Per the germline V gene, CDR1 is SGHNT and CDR2 is YYREEE (reference sequence). The CDR3 covers 15 residues. V dropped 4 bases and J dropped 6; count of bases not matched to a gene: 12. CDR3 sequence: CASSTGASGSLEQYF. CDR3 coding DNA: TGTGCCAGCAGCACTGGGGCTAGCGGGTCCCTCGAGCAGTACTTC.

This clone was counted a single time. This sequence joins TRBV28 and TRBJ2-1; 7 nucleotides match TRBD2. Germline lookup yields CDR1 MDHEN and CDR2 SYDVKM. V was pared by 8 bases and J by 7 bases, with 11 bases of the junction left unmatched. CDR3 length: 14 residues. CDR3 amino acids: CASRGSGRLNEQFF. CDR3 coding DNA: TGTGCCAGCCGGGGCTCCGGGAGGTTGAATGAGCAGTTCTTC.

This clone was counted between two and nine times. The genes are TRBV28 and TRBJ1-2; TRBD1 matches 8 bases. CDR1 is MDHEN, CDR2 SYDVKM, per germline. The CDR3 totals 14 residues. V lost 7 bases and J lost 1; bases outside the gene matches: 5. As DNA, the CDR3 is TGTGCCAGCAAGCCGGGACAGGTTAACTATGGCTACACCTTC. This translates into CASKPGQVNYGYTF.

This clone was seen a few times. The V and J genes are TRBV11-2 and TRBJ1-2; perhaps TRBD1 as D (6 bases). Trimming removed 1 base from V and 4 bases from J, with 10 bases in between. The CDR3 length is 14 residues. The germline CDR1 and CDR2 sequences are SGHAT and FQNNGV. For the CDR3, the DNA is TGTGCCAGCAGCTTAGTGGCAGGGGCCTATGGCTACACCTTC. This translates into CASSLVAGAYGYTF. Full variable domain (rest looked up from reference TRBV11-2 and TRBJ1-2): EAGVAQSPRYKIIEKRQSVAFWCNPISGHATLYWYQQILGQGPKLLIQFQNNGVVDDSQLPKDRFSAERLKGVDSTLKIQPAKLEDSAVYLCASSLVAGAYGYTFGSGTRLTVV.

V gene TRBV15 combines with J gene TRBJ2-1, with D hard to call. The V and J ends lost 0 bases and 0 bases respectively, with 12 bases between them. The CDR3 is made up of 17 amino acids. Germline V gene sequence: CDR1 LNHNV, CDR2 YYDKDF (reference sequence). The CDR3 sequence is CATSRDPLPGSYNEQFF. CDR3 in DNA: TGTGCCACCAGCAGAGATCCCCTACCGGGCTCCTACAATGAGCAGTTCTTC.

This clone has just a few counts. The V call is TRBV4-2, the J call TRBJ2-1; 9 positions agree with TRBD2. CDR3 length equals 16 residues. Trimming took 1 base from V and 8 from J; bases not matched to a gene: 9. CDR1 is LGHNA, CDR2 YNFKEQ, per germline. In nucleotides, the CDR3 is TGTGCCAGCAGCCAAGGAGTCGGGACTAGCCTCCATGAGCAGTTCTTC. Its translation is CASSQGVGTSLHEQFF.

This clone has a handful of counts. The CDR3 DNA sequence: TGTGCCAGTACTAGCTTACTCTACAATGAGCAGTTCTTC. It specifies CASTSLLYNEQFF. The rearrangement uses TRBV28 and TRBJ2-1; tentatively, D is TRBD2 (6 bases). Trimming stripped 9 bases from V and 3 bases from J, with 12 bases between. The CDR3 sequence is 13 residues long. CDR1 MDHEN and CDR2 SYDVKM come from the germline V gene.

The CDR3 region is CASSRRGKDTQYF. CDR3 DNA: TGTGCCAGCAGTCGGCGGGGCAAAGATACGCAGTATTTT. This sequence joins TRBV28 and TRBJ2-3, with D possibly TRBD2 on 6 matching bases. Trimming cost V 5 bases and J 5 bases, with 11 bases left between them. Germline V gene lookup returns CDR1 MDHEN and CDR2 SYDVKM. This CDR3 has 13 amino acids.

This clone appeared a few times. The chain combines TRBV29-1 with TRBJ1-3, with D unresolved. The CDR3 is made up of 10 amino acids. The germline V gene encodes CDR1 SQVTM and CDR2 ANQGSEA. The V and J ends lost 6 bases and 4 bases respectively, with 4 bases between them. CDR3 nucleotide sequence: TGCAGCGTACAGGGAAACACCATATATTTT. This codes for CSVQGNTIYF.